Listed below are T cell receptor beta chains from one sample, sequenced in a study of blood T cell repertoires in COVID-19. TCRdb's copy holds only in-frame clones and misses some; the assay was immunoSEQ multiplex PCR. The sample carries about 90,000 clones, around 94% recorded once. Material for sequencing was peripheral blood. The receptors shown here come from a woman aged 55-70 years with active COVID-19. The CDR3 runs from the conserved cysteine through the conserved F or W. The D gene is left open where the match is weak. Clone size appears in some rows only: once, few, many, or a class for an expanded clone.

CDR3 protein: CASRFSGANQPQHF
CDR3 DNA: TGTGCCAGCAGATTCTCAGGGGCGAATCAGCCCCAGCATTTT
V gene: TRBV2
D gene: .
clone size: few
J gene: TRBJ1-5

CDR3 protein: CASRWTDSYGYTF
CDR3 DNA: TGTGCCAGCAGATGGACAGACTCATATGGCTACACCTTC
V gene: TRBV2
D gene: .
clone size: .
J gene: TRBJ1-2

CDR3 protein: CASSLGPSGSTEAFF
CDR3 DNA: TGTGCCAGCAGCTTAGGGCCTTCAGGATCAACTGAAGCTTTCTTT
V gene: TRBV7-9
D gene: .
clone size: .
J gene: TRBJ1-1

CDR3 protein: CSAQSPYEQYF
CDR3 DNA: TGCAGTGCTCAATCCCCCTACGAGCAGTACTTC
V gene: TRBV20-1
D gene: .
clone size: once
J gene: TRBJ2-7

CDR3 protein: CATSDALTRAGASNEQFF
CDR3 DNA: TGTGCCACCAGTGACGCCCTAACGCGGGCAGGGGCCTCGAATGAGCAGTTCTTC
V gene: TRBV24-1
D gene: .
clone size: .
J gene: TRBJ2-1

CDR3 protein: CASYAQSPGELFF
CDR3 DNA: TGCGCCAGCTATGCCCAGTCACCCGGGGAGCTGTTTTTT
V gene: TRBV5-1
D gene: .
clone size: .
J gene: TRBJ2-2

CDR3 protein: CASRQGSGANVLTF
CDR3 DNA: TGTGCCAGCAGACAGGGGTCCGGGGCCAACGTCCTGACTTTC
V gene: TRBV9
D gene: TRBD1
clone size: once
J gene: TRBJ2-6

CDR3 protein: CASSFAGTGVPGSPLHF
CDR3 DNA: TGTGCCAGCAGCTTCGCAGGGACAGGGGTTCCTGGTTCACCCCTCCACTTT
V gene: TRBV27
D gene: TRBD1
clone size: .
J gene: TRBJ1-6

CDR3 protein: CASDRGSGELFF
CDR3 DNA: TGTGCCAGCGACCGGGGGTCCGGGGAGCTGTTTTTT
V gene: TRBV6-5
D gene: .
clone size: few
J gene: TRBJ2-2

CDR3 protein: CASNEPGLAAYEQYF
CDR3 DNA: TGTGCCAGCAATGAACCGGGACTAGCGGCCTACGAGCAGTACTTC
V gene: TRBV6-6
D gene: TRBD2
clone size: .
J gene: TRBJ2-7

CDR3 protein: CASSFGQGNTGELFF
CDR3 DNA: TGTGCCAGCAGCTTCGGACAGGGGAACACCGGGGAGCTGTTTTTT
V gene: TRBV11-2
D gene: TRBD1
clone size: .
J gene: TRBJ2-2

CDR3 protein: CASSQSGTGDTEAFF
CDR3 DNA: TGCGCCAGCAGTCAATCCGGGACAGGGGACACTGAAGCTTTCTTT
V gene: TRBV23-1
D gene: TRBD1
clone size: .
J gene: TRBJ1-1

CDR3 protein: CASSLLAAGGPNEQFF
CDR3 DNA: TGTGCCAGCAGTTTACTGGCGGCGGGAGGGCCGAATGAGCAGTTCTTC
V gene: TRBV27
D gene: TRBD2
clone size: once
J gene: TRBJ2-1

CDR3 protein: CASNFEQGKAFF
CDR3 DNA: TGTGCCAGTAATTTTGAGCAGGGCAAAGCTTTCTTT
V gene: TRBV19
D gene: .
clone size: .
J gene: TRBJ1-1

CDR3 protein: CASSQWQDSGNTIYF
CDR3 DNA: TGTGCCAGCAGTCAATGGCAGGACTCTGGAAACACCATATATTTT
V gene: TRBV6-5
D gene: .
clone size: .
J gene: TRBJ1-3

CDR3 protein: CASSPGGGTGVHNEQFF
CDR3 DNA: TGTGCCAGCAGCCCGGGGGGTGGGACAGGGGTCCACAATGAGCAGTTCTTC
V gene: TRBV5-4
D gene: TRBD1
clone size: .
J gene: TRBJ2-1

CDR3 protein: CASRRGGSTDTQYF
CDR3 DNA: TGTGCCAGCCGACGGGGGGGTAGCACAGATACGCAGTATTTT
V gene: TRBV19
D gene: TRBD2
clone size: .
J gene: TRBJ2-3